The clone carrying this T cell receptor beta chain showed up just a few times. Its antigen remains unknown. Construction of the TCR beta libraries employed iRepertoire HTBI primers in conjunction with Arm-PCR of CDR3 regions. One entry per CDR3 protein, called by TCRdb with MiXCR from the multiplex PCR reads. Among roughly 500,000 distinct CDR3 sequences listed, 20% to 25% were seen once. This sample was taken from a study of regulatory T cells in long-lasting Graves disease. Study-wide results and caveats: Reduced TCR diversity was observed in persistent Graves' patients versus newly diagnosed patients. Comparison showed that persistent patients shared more public clonotypes (about 2,700) than new patients (over 950).

The CDR3 runs to 15 residues. The ends were cut back, 0 bases at V and 0 bases at J, with 7 bases in the middle. CDR1 and CDR2 from the germline V gene are SGHRS and YFSETQ. Specified time point: persistent/refractory GD, antithyroid drugs over 5 years with positive TRAb. Following extraction of RNA from PBMCs, that RNA was used to make the TCR library. From each patient, roughly 9 milliliters of peripheral blood was drawn and collected into an EDTA anticoagulant tube. The receptor was derived from a female donor with Graves disease. This chain links TRBV5-1 with TRBJ1-5; D is ambiguous. The starting material was peripheral blood mononuclear cells (PBMCs), obtained when the disease was refractory, from a patient treated with antithyroid drugs. The CDR3, as DNA: TGCGCCAGCAGCTTGGAGACCGGTAGCAATCAGCCCCAGCATTTT. Translation: CASSLETGSNQPQHF.